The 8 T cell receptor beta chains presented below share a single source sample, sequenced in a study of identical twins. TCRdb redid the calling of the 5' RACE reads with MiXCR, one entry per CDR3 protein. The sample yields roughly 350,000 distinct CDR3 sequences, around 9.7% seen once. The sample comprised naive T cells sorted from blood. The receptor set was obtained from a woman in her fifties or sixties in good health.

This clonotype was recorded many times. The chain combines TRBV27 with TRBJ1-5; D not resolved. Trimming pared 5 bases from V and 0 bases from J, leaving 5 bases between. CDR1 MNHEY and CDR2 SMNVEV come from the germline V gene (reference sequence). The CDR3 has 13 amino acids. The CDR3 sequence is CASSRVSNQPQHF. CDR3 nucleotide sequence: TGTGCCAGCAGTCGGGTTAGCAATCAGCCCCAGCATTTT.

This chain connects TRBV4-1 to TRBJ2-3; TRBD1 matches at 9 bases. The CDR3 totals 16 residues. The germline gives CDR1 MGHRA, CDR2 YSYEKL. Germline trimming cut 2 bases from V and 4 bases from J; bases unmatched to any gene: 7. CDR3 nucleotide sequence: TGCGCCAGCAGCCAATTCCGGGACAGGGATCCAGATACGCAGTATTTT. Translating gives CASSQFRDRDPDTQYF.

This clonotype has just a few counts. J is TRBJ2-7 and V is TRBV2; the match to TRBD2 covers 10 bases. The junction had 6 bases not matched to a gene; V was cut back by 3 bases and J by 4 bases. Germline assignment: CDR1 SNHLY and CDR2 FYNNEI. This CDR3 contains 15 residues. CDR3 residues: CASSDGLAGVYEQYF. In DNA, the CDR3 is TGTGCCAGCAGTGATGGCCTAGCGGGAGTGTACGAGCAGTACTTC.

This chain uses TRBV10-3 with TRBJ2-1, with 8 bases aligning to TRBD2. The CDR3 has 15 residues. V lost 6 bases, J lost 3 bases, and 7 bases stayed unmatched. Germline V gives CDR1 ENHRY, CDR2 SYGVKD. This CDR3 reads CAISLSGSYYNEQFF. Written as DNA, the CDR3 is TGTGCCATCAGCCTAAGCGGGAGTTACTACAATGAGCAGTTCTTC.

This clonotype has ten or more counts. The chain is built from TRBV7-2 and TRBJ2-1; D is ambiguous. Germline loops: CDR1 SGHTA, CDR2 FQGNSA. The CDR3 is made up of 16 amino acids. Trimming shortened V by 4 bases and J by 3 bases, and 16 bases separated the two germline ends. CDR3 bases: TGTGCCAGCAGCTCCCCCGGTGGGCAGAGCTACAATGAGCAGTTCTTC. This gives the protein CASSSPGGQSYNEQFF.

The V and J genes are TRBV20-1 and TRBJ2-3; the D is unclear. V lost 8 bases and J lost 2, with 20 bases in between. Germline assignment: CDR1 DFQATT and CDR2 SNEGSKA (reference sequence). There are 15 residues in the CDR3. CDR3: CSSKWPYRATDTQYF. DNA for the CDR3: TGCAGTTCCAAGTGGCCCTACCGGGCCACAGATACGCAGTATTTT.

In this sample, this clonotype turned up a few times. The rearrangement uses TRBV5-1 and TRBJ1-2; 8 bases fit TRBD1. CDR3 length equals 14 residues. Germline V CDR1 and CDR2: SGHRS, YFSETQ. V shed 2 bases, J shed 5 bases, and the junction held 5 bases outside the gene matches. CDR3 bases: TGCGCCAGCAGCTTCGACAGGGGCGGGTATGGCTACACCTTC. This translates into CASSFDRGGYGYTF.

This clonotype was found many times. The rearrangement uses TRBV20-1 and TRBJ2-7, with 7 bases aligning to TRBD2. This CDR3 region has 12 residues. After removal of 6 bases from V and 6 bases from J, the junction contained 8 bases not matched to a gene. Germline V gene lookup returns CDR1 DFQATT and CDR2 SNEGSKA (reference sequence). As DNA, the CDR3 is TGCAGTGCCCCAAGCGGGACGGGCGAGCAGTACGTC. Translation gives CSAPSGTGEQYV.